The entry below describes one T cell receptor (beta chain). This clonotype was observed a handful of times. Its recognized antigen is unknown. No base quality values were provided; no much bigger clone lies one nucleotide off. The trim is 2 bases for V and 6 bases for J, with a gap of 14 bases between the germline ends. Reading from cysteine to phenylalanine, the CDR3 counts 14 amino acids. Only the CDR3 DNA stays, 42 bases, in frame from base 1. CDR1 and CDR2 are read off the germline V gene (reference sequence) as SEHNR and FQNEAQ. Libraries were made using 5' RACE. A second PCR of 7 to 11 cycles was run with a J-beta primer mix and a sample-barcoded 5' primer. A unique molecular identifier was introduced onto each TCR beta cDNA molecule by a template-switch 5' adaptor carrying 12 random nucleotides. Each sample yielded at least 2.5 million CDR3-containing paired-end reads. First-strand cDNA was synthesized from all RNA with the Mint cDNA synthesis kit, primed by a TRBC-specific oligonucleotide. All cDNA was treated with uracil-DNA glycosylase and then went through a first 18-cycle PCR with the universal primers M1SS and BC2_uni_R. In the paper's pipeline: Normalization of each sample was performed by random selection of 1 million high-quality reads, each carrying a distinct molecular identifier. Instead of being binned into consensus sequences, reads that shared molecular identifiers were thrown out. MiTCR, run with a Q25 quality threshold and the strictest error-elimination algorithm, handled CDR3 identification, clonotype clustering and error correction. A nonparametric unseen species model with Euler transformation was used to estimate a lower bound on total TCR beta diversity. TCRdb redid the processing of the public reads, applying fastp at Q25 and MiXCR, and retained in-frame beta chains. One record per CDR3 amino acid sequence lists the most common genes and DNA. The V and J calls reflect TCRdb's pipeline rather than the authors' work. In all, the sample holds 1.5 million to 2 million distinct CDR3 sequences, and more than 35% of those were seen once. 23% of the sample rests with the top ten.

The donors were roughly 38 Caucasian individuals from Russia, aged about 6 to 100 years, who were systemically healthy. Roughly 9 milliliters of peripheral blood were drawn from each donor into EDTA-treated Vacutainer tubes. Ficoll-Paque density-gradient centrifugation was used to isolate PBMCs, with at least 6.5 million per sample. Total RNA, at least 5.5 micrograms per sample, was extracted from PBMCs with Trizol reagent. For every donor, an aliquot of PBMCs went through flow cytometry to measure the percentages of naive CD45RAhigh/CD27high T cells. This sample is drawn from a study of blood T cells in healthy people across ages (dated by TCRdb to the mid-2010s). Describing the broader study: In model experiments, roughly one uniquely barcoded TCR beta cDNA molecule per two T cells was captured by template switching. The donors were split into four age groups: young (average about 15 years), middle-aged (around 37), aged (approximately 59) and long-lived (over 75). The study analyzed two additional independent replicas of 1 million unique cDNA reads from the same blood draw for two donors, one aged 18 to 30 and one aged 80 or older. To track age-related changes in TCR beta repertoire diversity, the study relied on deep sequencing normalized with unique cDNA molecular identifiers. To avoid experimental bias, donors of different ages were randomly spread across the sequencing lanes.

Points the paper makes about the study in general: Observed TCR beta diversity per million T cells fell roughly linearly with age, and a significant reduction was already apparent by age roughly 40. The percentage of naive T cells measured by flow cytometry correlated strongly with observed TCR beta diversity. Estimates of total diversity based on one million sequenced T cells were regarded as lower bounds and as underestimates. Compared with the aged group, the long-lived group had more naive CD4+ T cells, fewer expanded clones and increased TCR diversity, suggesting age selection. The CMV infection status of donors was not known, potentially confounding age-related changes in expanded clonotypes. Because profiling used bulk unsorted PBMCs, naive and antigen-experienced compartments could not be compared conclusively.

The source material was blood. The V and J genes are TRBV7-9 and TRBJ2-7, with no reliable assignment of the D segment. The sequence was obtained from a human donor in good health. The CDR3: CASSLNARVGEQYF. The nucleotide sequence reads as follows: TGTGCCAGCAGCTTAAATGCCCGAGTCGGCGAGCAGTACTTC.